The present entry profiles one TCR beta chain with its context. Its antigen is unidentified. These data come from a study of cytomegalovirus exposure and HLA in healthy donors. The validation cohort, a group of over a hundred subjects, included the donors and was separate from the roughly 600-subject first cohort. Study conclusions and caveats: In vitro confirmation showed a few CMV-associated chains to be CMV antigen specific. The study recorded over 150 TCR beta chains that were cytomegalovirus-associated.

There are 15 residues in the CDR3. Trimming cost V 5 bases and J 0 bases; bases outside gene matches: 3. CDR1 and CDR2 (germline): SGHTA, FQGNSA. Profiled with immunoSEQ multiplex PCR; TCRdb holds only in-frame clones, not every one. The table has around 70,000 clones, around 95% seen once. The clonotype comes from a woman aged 18-30 years in good health and CMV-seronegative. The sample comprised PBMCs. This chain links TRBV7-2 with TRBJ2-2; 7 nucleotides line up with TRBD2. The CDR3 is CASSVGLTNTGELFF. In DNA form, the CDR3 reads TGTGCCAGCAGCGTGGGACTAACGAACACCGGGGAGCTGTTTTTT.